What follows are 14 T cell receptor beta chains derived from one specimen sequenced in a study of blood T cell repertoires in COVID-19. Only in-frame clones appear in the TCRdb table, and some are missing; sequencing was by immunoSEQ multiplex PCR. The profile shows about 68,000 clones, roughly 85% of them singletons. The sample comprised peripheral blood. The source of these receptors is a woman in her forties or fifties with COVID-19, enrolled during active disease.

This chain links TRBV6-5 with TRBJ1-5; D unclear. With 6 bases removed from V and 8 bases from J, the gap between germline ends came to 14 bases. Germline CDR1 MNHEY, CDR2 SVGAGI. The CDR3 has 13 amino acids. CDR3 sequence (DNA): TGTGCCAGCAGAACGACACCTCGGAAGCCCCAGCATTTT. It codes for CASRTTPRKPQHF.

The V call is TRBV3-1 (or the pseudogene TRBV3-2), the J call TRBJ2-1, with D perhaps TRBD2 (5 bases). V lost 2 bases and J 5 bases, leaving 10 bases between the germline ends. Germline loops: CDR1 LGHDT, CDR2 YNNKEL (reference sequence). This CDR3 is built from 14 residues. The CDR3 DNA reads TGTGCCAGCAGCCAACAAGCGGTACACAATGAGCAGTTCTTC. This gives the protein CASSQQAVHNEQFF.

The rearrangement links TRBV28 to TRBJ2-5, with TRBD2 as a possible D gene (6 bases). The CDR3 consists of 14 residues. Trimming removed 7 bases from V and 0 bases from J, with 12 bases in between. Per the germline V gene, CDR1 is MDHEN and CDR2 is SYDVKM. CDR3 in amino acids: CASTSRDYQETQYF. CDR3 bases: TGTGCCAGCACCTCCCGGGACTACCAAGAGACCCAGTACTTC.

This chain connects TRBV13 to TRBJ1-5; 8 bases line up with TRBD1. Germline lookup yields CDR1 PRHDT and CDR2 FYEKMQ (reference sequence). V lost 3 bases and J lost 9; bases outside the gene matches: 7. CDR3 size: 14 residues. CDR3 sequence: CASSFGTGGAPQHF. CDR3 DNA: TGTGCCAGCAGCTTCGGGACAGGAGGTGCGCCCCAGCATTTT.

This clone was recorded a few times. The chain combines TRBV19 with TRBJ1-6; TRBD1 aligns across 7 bases. After removal of 5 bases from V and 8 bases from J, the junction contained 6 bases not matched to a gene. Germline CDR1 is LNHDA and CDR2 is SQIVND (reference sequence). The CDR3 spans 14 residues. The CDR3 nucleotides are TGTGCCAGTAGTTCTGGCCAGGGGGATTCACCCCTCCACTTT. It specifies CASSSGQGDSPLHF.

The CDR3 DNA reads TGTGCCAGCAGCTTGGCGGAATTCGGAACAGGGATATCAGAAGCTTTCTTT. Its protein product is CASSLAEFGTGISEAFF. The V and J genes are TRBV5-8 and TRBJ1-1, with a possible D match to TRBD1 (6 bases). Trimming removed 0 bases from V and 8 bases from J, with 23 bases in between. Germline lookup yields CDR1 SGHTS and CDR2 YDEGEE. The CDR3 spans 17 residues.

This rearrangement joins TRBV10-3 to TRBJ2-5; a possible D gene is TRBD2 (6 bases). Germline V gene lookup returns CDR1 ENHRY and CDR2 SYGVKD. The CDR3 loop spans 13 amino acids. V was trimmed by 8 bases and J by 4 bases, leaving 14 bases between them. For the CDR3, the DNA is TGTGCCATCGATGGAGGGGCGGGAGAGACCCAGTACTTC. Protein product: CAIDGGAGETQYF.

For the CDR3, the DNA is TGTGCCAGCAGTTTAGGGCTAGCGGGAGGGCCCTCCTACAATGAGCAGTTCTTC. Translation: CASSLGLAGGPSYNEQFF. The chain carries TRBV27 and TRBJ2-1; 12 nucleotides match TRBD2. CDR1 MNHEY and CDR2 SMNVEV come from the germline V gene (reference sequence). The CDR3 runs 18 residues. Trimming took 2 bases from V and 0 from J; bases not matched to a gene: 5.

The V gene is TRBV7-2, the J gene TRBJ2-2; TRBD2 matches at 7 bases. Germline assignment: CDR1 SGHTA and CDR2 FQGNSA. J was trimmed by 5 bases and V by 6 bases; bases with no gene match: 12. The CDR3 is 16 amino acids. The CDR3 here is CASSPDFIGRTGELFF. The DNA for the CDR3 is TGTGCCAGCAGTCCTGATTTCATCGGGAGGACCGGGGAGCTGTTTTTT.

The V call is TRBV18, the J call TRBJ2-3, with TRBD1 matching 7 bases. The length of the CDR3 is 15 residues. From germline, CDR1 is KGHSH and CDR2 LQKENI. The ends lost 4 bases at V and 6 bases at J; junction bases unmatched: 10. CDR3 nucleotide sequence: TGTGCCAGCTCACAGGCAGGGACAGTAGCGGATACGCAGTATTTT. Amino acids: CASSQAGTVADTQYF.

This chain joins TRBV6-1 and TRBJ2-1; 11 nucleotides line up with TRBD2. The CDR3 is 16 residues long. Germline CDR1 reads MNHNS; CDR2 reads SASEGT. The ends lost 4 bases at V and 2 bases at J; junction bases unmatched: 4. The CDR3 loop reads CASSALAGGPYNEQFF. CDR3 nucleotide sequence: TGTGCCAGCAGTGCCCTAGCGGGAGGCCCCTACAATGAGCAGTTCTTC.

CDR3 amino acids: CASSYSRGLAPYEQYF. The CDR3 DNA reads TGTGCCAGCAGTTACTCGAGAGGACTAGCGCCCTACGAGCAGTACTTC. The chain has TRBV6-2 or TRBV6-3 and TRBJ2-7; 9 bases fit TRBD2. CDR1 and CDR2 from the germline V gene are MNHEY and SVGEGT. The CDR3 has 16 residues. V lost 0 bases and J lost 2; bases outside the gene matches: 5.

This clone was detected once. The genes are TRBV7-5 and TRBJ2-3; the table's TRBD2 call for D was not verified on the DNA. TRBV7-5 is given as a pseudogene. The CDR3 sequence is 13 residues long. CDR3 in DNA: TGTGCAGACGGCGGGGGCGGGGAGGATACGCAGTATTTT. It translates to CADGGGGEDTQYF.

The rearrangement joins TRBV5-1 to TRBJ2-7; D is possibly TRBD1 (6 bases). The V gene lost 0 bases and the J gene lost 4 bases, with 11 bases spanning the gap. CDR3 length equals 14 residues. Germline V gives CDR1 SGHRS, CDR2 YFSETQ. The CDR3 region is CASSLEGRGYEQYF. The CDR3 DNA reads TGCGCCAGCAGCTTGGAGGGCAGGGGATACGAGCAGTACTTC.